This TCR beta chain was retrieved from a study of CD8 T cells in Susac syndrome (dated 2019 in TCRdb). General notes on the study: Repertoire sequencing was used to test whether CD8+ T cell activation and differentiation in Susac syndrome was antigen driven.

RNA was extracted with the RNeasy kit and roughly 0.45 to 1 ug was reverse transcribed using random hexamers. The immunoSEQ multiplex PCR assay, which covers 54 Vbeta and 13 Jbeta segments, was used to amplify TCR beta CDR3 regions. PCR amplification bias was corrected by using a synthetic template baseline for primer optimization and computational correction. As for the authors' bioinformatics: Reads were annotated to V, D and J genes per IMGT and analyzed with immunoSEQ Analyzer, keeping only productive sequences. Clonality was calculated as one minus the Shannon entropy normalized by log2 of the number of productive unique sequences. For each patient and control, public and private clones were evaluated within the 100 most prevalent clones. Clones were defined as Susac-specific if absent from the healthy and MS cohorts, from around 1,100 published viral clones and from other ImmuneACCESS disease sequences. The public reads were reanalyzed by TCRdb: fastp trimming at Q25, MiXCR alignment, in-frame beta chains only. Every CDR3 protein is listed once, alongside the most common genes and DNA of its rows. For this entry, the V and J calls and clone size follow TCRdb and not the study's own pipeline. Recorded for this sample are around 77,000 distinct CDR3 sequences; approximately 96% of them occurred a single time. Over 0.09% of the sample belongs to the ten largest clones.

Trimming takes 1 base off V and 6 bases off J; junction bases not matched to a gene: 2. The CDR1 and CDR2 encoded by the germline V gene (reference sequence) are DFQATT and SNEGSKA. Reading from cysteine to phenylalanine, the CDR3 counts 13 amino acids. Only the CDR3 part of the read is kept: 39 bases, read in frame from the first base. Regarding this clonotype: Which antigen it targets is not known. No qualities accompany the bases; no much larger clone lies one base away.

Peripheral blood CD8+ and CD4+ T cells from healthy donors, Susac syndrome patients and multiple sclerosis patients were profiled using high-throughput TCR beta sequencing. Treatment-naive patients with stable or active relapsing-remitting disease fulfilling revised McDonald criteria were used as multiple sclerosis controls. Bulk CD8+ and CD4+ T cells were purified by magnetic negative isolation, whereas CD8+ TEMRA cells were enriched by FACS. Blood was drawn into EDTA tubes, processed within 24 hours, and PBMCs were isolated by density gradient centrifugation. PBMCs intended for TCR sequencing were cryopreserved in liquid nitrogen and thawed later in a water bath at 37 degrees C. The sorted or isolated CD4+, CD8+ and CD8+ TEMRA cells had a purity of 90% or higher. Study-level results and caveats: The number of individuals in the TCR sequencing and HLA analysis was acknowledged as relatively small.

This receptor chain uses TRBV20-1 and TRBJ2-2; 7 junctional bases match TRBD2. The TCR was taken from a human donor with multiple sclerosis. Sequencing input: CD4+ T cells from PBMCs. The CDR3 amino acid sequence is: CSARGGGPGELFF. DNA sequence: TGCAGTGCTAGAGGGGGAGGGCCCGGGGAGCTGTTTTTT.